This T cell receptor beta chain was identified in a study of blood T cells in healthy people across ages. Combining a sample-barcoded 5' primer with a J-beta primer mix, a second PCR ran for roughly 7 to 11 cycles. Each of the cDNA molecules was tagged by a template-switch adaptor with 12 random nucleotides. Using its own MiXCR run on the 5' RACE reads, TCRdb lists one record per CDR3 protein. The table lists over 600,000 distinct CDR3 sequences, roughly 21% of them singletons. Study-level results: Naive and antigen-experienced cells were not separated, limiting conclusive comparison. Per million T cells, TCR beta diversity dropped about linearly as age rose.

This clonotype was counted between two and nine times. Its target is not known. Germline CDR1 SQVTM, CDR2 ANQGSEA. J gave up 2 bases and V 7 bases, and 5 bases lay outside the gene matches. This CDR3 comprises 13 residues. Sequencing was done on a sample of blood. This clonotype was sampled from a man between 65 and 79 years old in good health. V and J are TRBV29-1 and TRBJ2-5; TRBD1 aligns across 9 bases. CDR3 nucleotide sequence: TGCAGCGGGGGGACAGGGAGACAAGAGACCCAGTACTTC. Protein: CSGGTGRQETQYF.